The present T cell receptor beta chain was sequenced within a study of blood T cell repertoires in COVID-19. Turning to the study itself: Both acute and convalescent COVID-19 samples were obtained from the United States, Italy and Spain. PBMCs, B-cell-depleted T cells, or T cells provided the cDNA or gDNA that made up the material.

Germline V CDR1 and CDR2: MNHEY, SMNVEV (reference sequence). The CDR3 runs to 16 residues. V lost 1 base to trimming and J lost 5 bases, with 15 bases between them. Original data processing: Reference gene primer amplification gave estimated nucleated cell counts. The table came from immunoSEQ multiplex PCR; TCRdb's copy has only in-frame clones and leaves some out. The DNA was the basis for D and trimming; V, J and clone size are from that table. Of hundreds of thousands of clones listed, about 90% are singletons. The source material was peripheral blood. The clonotype comes from a woman aged 40 to 50 who had recovered from COVID-19. The V and J genes are TRBV27 and TRBJ2-1, with TRBD1 as a possible D gene (5 bases). DNA of the CDR3: TGTGCCAGCAGTTTATTTGGCCCCGTGGGGCACAATGAGCAGTTCTTC. Its protein product is CASSLFGPVGHNEQFF.